These 21 T cell receptor beta chains share one sample of origin, sequenced in a study of blood T cells in healthy people across ages. Then a second PCR, running roughly 7 to 11 cycles, was carried out with a sample-barcoded 5' primer and a J-beta primer mix. One entry per CDR3 protein, called by TCRdb with MiXCR from the 5' RACE reads. The repertoire holds 650,000 to 1,000,000 distinct CDR3 sequences, with roughly 34% as singletons. The specimen sequenced was blood. The receptors derive from a man younger than 30 in good health.

V gene TRBV12-3 or TRBV12-4 combines with J gene TRBJ2-1, with unresolved D. The CDR3 contains 16 residues. V was cut by 3 bases and J by 4 bases, with 16 bases left in between. The CDR3 DNA reads TGTGCCAGCAGTTTTGATGGCTCCCTGGAGTACAATGAGCAGTTCTTC. Its translation is CASSFDGSLEYNEQFF.

This clonotype was seen a few times. The J gene is TRBJ1-1, the V gene TRBV5-6; 7 nucleotides align to TRBD1. Trimming took 0 bases from V and 5 from J; bases not matched to a gene: 7. The CDR3 totals 15 residues. Germline loops: CDR1 SGHDT, CDR2 YYEEEE. CDR3 amino acids: CASSLVDREGTEAFF. CDR3 sequence (DNA): TGTGCCAGCAGCTTGGTAGACAGGGAAGGGACTGAAGCTTTCTTT.

The table lists this clonotype with a few counts. The chain carries TRBV24-1 and TRBJ2-1; no firm D call. CDR1 is KGHDR, CDR2 SFDVKD, per germline. This CDR3 has 13 residues. V was trimmed by 3 bases and J by 6 bases, leaving 8 bases between them. CDR3 region: CATSDAPLNEQFF. In DNA form, the CDR3 reads TGTGCCACCAGTGATGCGCCACTCAATGAGCAGTTCTTC.

The gene calls are TRBV27 and TRBJ1-1; 7 bases map to TRBD1. CDR1 is MNHEY, CDR2 SMNVEV, per germline (reference sequence). The CDR3 spans 15 residues. Trimming cost V 1 base and J 2 bases; bases outside gene matches: 4. CDR3 in amino acids: CASSLYRQGNTEAFF. The DNA for the CDR3 is TGTGCCAGCAGTTTATATAGACAGGGAAACACTGAAGCTTTCTTT.

This chain links TRBV20-1 with TRBJ2-1, with 7 bases fitting TRBD2. The length of the CDR3 is 17 residues. In germline, CDR1 is DFQATT, CDR2 SNEGSKA (reference sequence). J was trimmed by 2 bases and V by 0 bases; bases with no gene match: 10. CDR3 coding DNA: TGCAGTGCTAGAGATCATAGTCGGGGGGAGACCTACAATGAGCAGTTCTTC. This sequence encodes CSARDHSRGETYNEQFF.

J is TRBJ1-1 and V is TRBV10-3; D perhaps matches TRBD1 (5 bases). Trimming took off 4 bases at V and 6 bases at J, with 12 bases between the two ends. The CDR3 has 13 residues. CDR1 ENHRY and CDR2 SYGVKD come from the germline V gene. CDR3 amino acids: CAISGDSYPEAFF. CDR3 in DNA: TGTGCCATCAGTGGCGACAGCTACCCTGAAGCTTTCTTT.

The table lists this clonotype with a few counts. The chain employs TRBV12-3 or TRBV12-4 and TRBJ2-3; D remains ambiguous. CDR3 length equals 16 residues. Trimming cost V 3 bases and J 0 bases, with 13 bases left between them. CDR3 sequence: CASSFLATSSTDTQYF. The CDR3 nucleotides read TGTGCCAGCAGTTTTTTGGCGACCTCTAGCACAGATACGCAGTATTTT.

This chain joins TRBV27 and TRBJ1-2; D might be TRBD1 (5 bases). V was pared by 2 bases and J by 4 bases, with 14 bases between. There are 15 residues in the CDR3. Germline V gene data show CDR1 as MNHEY and CDR2 as SMNVEV (reference sequence). This CDR3 reads CASSLTGPRGYGYTF. The DNA for the CDR3 is TGTGCCAGCAGTTTAACGGGGCCGAGGGGCTATGGCTACACCTTC.

V and J are TRBV4-2 and TRBJ1-2; 7 nucleotides agree with TRBD1. Germline V gives CDR1 LGHNA, CDR2 YNFKEQ. Unmatched junction bases numbered 8, after V lost 0 bases and J lost 7 bases. The CDR3 has 15 amino acids. The CDR3 is CASSQDLAGGAGYTF. The CDR3 nucleotides read TGTGCCAGCAGCCAAGATTTAGCAGGGGGGGCTGGCTACACCTTC.

This clonotype was counted between two and nine times. The rearrangement links TRBV27 to TRBJ2-7; D gene ambiguous. CDR1 and CDR2 from the germline V gene are MNHEY and SMNVEV (reference sequence). V was clipped by 5 bases and J by 2 bases, with 10 bases between them. The CDR3 totals 13 residues. The DNA of the CDR3 is TGTGCCAGCAGTACCCTCCCCCCCTACGAGCAGTACTTC. Protein: CASSTLPPYEQYF.

The chain recombines TRBV4-3 with TRBJ2-2; D remains unclear. This CDR3 spans 15 amino acids. Germline CDR1 and CDR2: LGHNA and YSLEER. V lost 0 bases to trimming and J lost 7 bases, with 12 bases between them. Written as DNA, the CDR3 is TGCGCCAGCAGCCAAGATCTTAAAACACGCGGGGAGCTGTTTTTT. Its protein is CASSQDLKTRGELFF.

The rearrangement uses TRBV7-3 and TRBJ1-1; D not resolved. CDR3 length: 12 amino acids. Germline lookup yields CDR1 SGHTA and CDR2 FQGTGA. Trimming removed 5 bases from V and 4 bases from J, with 8 bases in between. CDR3 nucleotides: TGTGCCAGCAGCGGGCCCGCCACTGAAGCTTTCTTT. Protein product: CASSGPATEAFF. The entire variable domain, with the rest obtained from reference TRBV7-3 and TRBJ1-1, is as follows: GAGVSQTPSNKVTEKGKYVELRCDPISGHTALYWYRQSLGQGPEFLIYFQGTGAADDSGLPNDRFFAVRPEGSVSTLKIQRTERGDSAVYLCASSGPATEAFFGQGTRLTVV.

This clonotype was seen a handful of times. The chain joins TRBV4-2 to TRBJ2-7; TRBD1 is a possible D gene (5 bases). CDR3 length: 15 amino acids. From germline, CDR1 is LGHNA and CDR2 YNFKEQ. The V end lost 5 bases, the J end lost 2 bases, and 16 bases lay between the germline ends. The CDR3 region is CASSYDRSGTYEQYF. The CDR3 DNA follows: TGTGCCAGCAGCTACGACAGATCTGGGACCTACGAGCAGTACTTC.

On this clonotype: A much more abundant neighbour one base away suggests this may be a read error. As DNA, the CDR3 is TGCGCCAGCAGCTTGGAACCAGGGACAGGGCAGTTCTTC. Encoded protein: CASSLEPGTGQFF. This sequence joins TRBV5-1 and TRBJ2-1; 8 bases line up with TRBD1. CDR3 length equals 13 residues. Per the germline V gene, CDR1 is SGHRS and CDR2 is YFSETQ. After removal of 0 bases from V and 12 bases from J, the junction contained 5 bases not matched to a gene.

This clonotype was counted at least ten times. This chain uses TRBV3-1 with TRBJ2-5; 8 nucleotides line up with TRBD1. This CDR3 region has 15 residues. V shed 3 bases, J shed 1 base, and the junction held 4 bases outside the gene matches. The germline V gene encodes CDR1 LGHDT and CDR2 YNNKEL (reference sequence). In DNA form, the CDR3 reads TGTGCCAGCAGCCACGATGGACAGGGCCAAGAGACCCAGTACTTC. Its protein is CASSHDGQGQETQYF.

J is TRBJ1-4 and V is TRBV12-3 or TRBV12-4, with 7 bases fitting TRBD1. The CDR3 totals 17 residues. Trimming took 1 base from V and 3 from J; bases not matched to a gene: 8. The CDR3, as DNA: TGTGCCAGCAGTTTAGTTCCCAGGGGGTCTGCTAATGAAAAACTGTTTTTT. It encodes CASSLVPRGSANEKLFF.

This clonotype showed up just a few times. V is TRBV27 and J is TRBJ1-5; D is ambiguous. The length of the CDR3 is 13 residues. The ends were cut back, 5 bases at V and 4 bases at J, with 9 bases in the middle. CDR1 and CDR2 (germline): MNHEY, SMNVEV (reference sequence). The CDR3 protein is CASSETVNQPQHF. CDR3 DNA: TGTGCCAGCAGTGAAACAGTGAATCAGCCCCAGCATTTT.

This clonotype was seen repeatedly, ten times or more. CDR3 nucleotide sequence: TGCGCCAGCAGCCCAGGGCGGGGTGGCACAGATACGCAGTATTTT. Encoded protein: CASSPGRGGTDTQYF. This chain uses TRBV4-3 with TRBJ2-3, with D possibly being TRBD2 (6 bases). The CDR3 sequence is 15 residues long. V lost 4 bases and J lost 1, with 12 bases in between. Germline lookup yields CDR1 LGHNA and CDR2 YSLEER.

V is TRBV12-3 or TRBV12-4 and J is TRBJ2-2; D might be TRBD2 (6 bases). Trimming cost V 8 bases and J 8 bases, with 15 bases left between them. The CDR3 length is 13 residues. Here the CDR3 reads CASGAGGSGELFF. The CDR3 DNA is TGTGCCAGCGGTGCTGGGGGGTCGGGGGAGCTGTTTTTT.

This clonotype was counted only a few times. The V call is TRBV4-2, the J call TRBJ2-1; D is unresolved. CDR1 and CDR2 (germline): LGHNA, YNFKEQ. This CDR3 is built from 13 residues. The V gene lost 4 bases and the J gene lost 3 bases, with 7 bases spanning the gap. CDR3 region: CASSRVLYNEQFF. The CDR3 DNA is TGTGCCAGCAGCCGGGTCCTCTACAATGAGCAGTTCTTC.

The rearrangement links TRBV10-3 to TRBJ2-1; D is unresolved. Per the germline V gene, CDR1 is ENHRY and CDR2 is SYGVKD. The CDR3 runs 16 residues. Trimming stripped 10 bases from V and 0 bases from J, with 19 bases between. CDR3 DNA: TGTGCCACCACTAACACCCGATCGAGCTCCTACAATGAGCAGTTCTTC. Encoded protein: CATTNTRSSSYNEQFF.